The next 8 T cell receptor beta chains were all read from a single sample in a study of cytomegalovirus exposure and HLA in healthy donors. The PCR made use of 60 Vbeta and 13 Jbeta primers. The table came from immunoSEQ multiplex PCR; TCRdb's copy has only in-frame clones and leaves some out. Here the sample spans fewer than 250,000 clones, around 79% being singletons. Sequencing was done on a sample of PBMCs. Source of these receptors: a woman between 45 and 65 years old in good health and CMV-seronegative.

This clone appeared once. V is TRBV9 and J is TRBJ2-7; TRBD2 agrees at 8 bases. Germline V lookup: CDR1 SGDLS, CDR2 YYNGEE. This CDR3 spans 16 amino acids. Trimming removed 4 bases from V and 2 bases from J; junction bases left unmatched: 11. CDR3 sequence (DNA): TGTGCCAGCAGCATTCACTCGCGGGAGGTTCCCTACGAGCAGTACTTC. This encodes CASSIHSREVPYEQYF.

The chain employs TRBV28 and TRBJ1-1; D is unresolved. The V and J ends lost 2 bases and 3 bases respectively, with 7 bases between them. Germline V gene data show CDR1 as MDHEN and CDR2 as SYDVKM. This CDR3 has 13 residues. This CDR3 is CASSLPRYTEAFF. The CDR3 region has the DNA TGTGCCAGCAGTTTACCTCGGTACACTGAAGCTTTCTTT.

This clone has only one observation. The rearrangement links TRBV6-4 to TRBJ1-3; 10 positions agree with TRBD1. In germline, CDR1 is MRHNA, CDR2 SNTAGT. This CDR3 is 16 amino acids long. With 0 bases clipped from V and 3 bases from J, the junction kept 2 bases outside the gene matches. This chain's CDR3 is CASSDSGQGLGNTIYF. The CDR3 DNA reads as TGTGCCAGCAGTGACTCGGGACAGGGGCTTGGAAACACCATATATTTT.

The rearrangement links TRBV7-2 to TRBJ1-5; a weak D match, TRBD1 (5 bases). The germline V gene encodes CDR1 SGHTA and CDR2 FQGNSA. Trimming took 5 bases from V and 5 from J, leaving 16 bases between them. The CDR3 is made up of 15 amino acids. The CDR3: CASSVTRGRDQPQHF. The CDR3 DNA sequence: TGTGCCAGCAGCGTTACACGGGGGAGGGATCAGCCCCAGCATTTT.

The chain employs TRBV28 and TRBJ2-7; D call uncertain. Per the germline V gene, CDR1 is MDHEN and CDR2 is SYDVKM. The CDR3 sequence is 12 residues long. Trimming took 5 bases from V and 4 from J, leaving 9 bases between them. CDR3 DNA sequence: TGTGCCAGCAGTCGGGTGATTTACGAGCAGTACTTC. Translation gives CASSRVIYEQYF.

The J gene is TRBJ2-7, the V gene TRBV15, with 7 nucleotides matching TRBD1. Germline V gives CDR1 LNHNV, CDR2 YYDKDF (reference sequence). V was clipped by 1 base and J by 0 bases; unmatched bases: 3. This CDR3 is 15 amino acids long. The CDR3 DNA is TGTGCCACCAGCAGAGTTGCAGGGGGCTCCTACGAGCAGTACTTC. Translating gives CATSRVAGGSYEQYF.

This sequence joins TRBV15 and TRBJ2-1; the D is unclear. V lost 1 base to trimming and J lost 5 bases, with 18 bases between them. The CDR3 contains 17 residues. CDR1 is LNHNV and CDR2 is YYDKDF in the germline V gene (reference sequence). CDR3 DNA: TGTGCCACCAGCAGAGCGCGGCCCCGCCAACCCAACAATGAGCAGTTCTTC. Amino acid sequence: CATSRARPRQPNNEQFF. The full variable domain, completed using reference TRBV15 and TRBJ2-1, is DAMVIQNPRYQVTQFGKPVTLSCSQTLNHNVMYWYQQKSSQAPKLLFHYYDKDFNNEADTPDNFQSRRPNTSFCFLDIRSPGLGDTAMYLCATSRARPRQPNNEQFFGPGTRLTVL.

The V gene is TRBV9, the J gene TRBJ1-2; D uncertain. The germline gives CDR1 SGDLS, CDR2 YYNGEE. The CDR3 consists of 15 residues. V lost 3 bases and J lost 0, with 12 bases in between. The CDR3: CASSANSLSNYGYTF. CDR3 sequence (DNA): TGTGCCAGCAGCGCTAACAGCCTTTCTAACTATGGCTACACCTTC.